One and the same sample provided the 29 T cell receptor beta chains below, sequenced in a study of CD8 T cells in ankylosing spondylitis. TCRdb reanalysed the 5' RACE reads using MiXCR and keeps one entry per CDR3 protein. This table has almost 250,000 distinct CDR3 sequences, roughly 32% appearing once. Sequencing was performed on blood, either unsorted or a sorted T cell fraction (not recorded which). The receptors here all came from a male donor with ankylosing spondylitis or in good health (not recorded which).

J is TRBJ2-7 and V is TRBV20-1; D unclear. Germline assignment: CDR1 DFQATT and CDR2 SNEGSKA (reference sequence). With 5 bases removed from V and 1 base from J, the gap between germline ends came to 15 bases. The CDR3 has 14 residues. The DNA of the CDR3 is TGCAGTGCTCAAGGGTACGAGAGTTCCTACGAGCAGTACTTC. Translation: CSAQGYESSYEQYF.

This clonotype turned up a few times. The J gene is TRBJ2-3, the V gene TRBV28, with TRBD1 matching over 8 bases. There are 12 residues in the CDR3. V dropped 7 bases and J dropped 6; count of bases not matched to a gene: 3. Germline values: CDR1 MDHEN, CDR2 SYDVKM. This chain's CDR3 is CASMDRVDTQYF. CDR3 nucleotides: TGTGCCAGCATGGACAGGGTCGATACGCAGTATTTT. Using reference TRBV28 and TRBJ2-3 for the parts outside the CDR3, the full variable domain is DVKVTQSSRYLVKRTGEKVFLECVQDMDHENMFWYRQDPGLGLRLIYFSYDVKMKEKGDIPEGYSVSREKKERFSLILESASTNQTSMYLCASMDRVDTQYFGPGTRLTVL.

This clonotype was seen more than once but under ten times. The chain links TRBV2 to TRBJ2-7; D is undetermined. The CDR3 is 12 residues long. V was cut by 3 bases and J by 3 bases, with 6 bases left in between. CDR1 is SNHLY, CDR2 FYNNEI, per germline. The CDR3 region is CASSDWGYEQYF. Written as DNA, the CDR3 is TGTGCCAGCAGTGATTGGGGCTACGAGCAGTACTTC.

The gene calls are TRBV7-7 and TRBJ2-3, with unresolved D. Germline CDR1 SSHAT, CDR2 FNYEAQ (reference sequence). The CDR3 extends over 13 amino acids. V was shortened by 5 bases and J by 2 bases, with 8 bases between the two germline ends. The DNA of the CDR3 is TGTGCCAGCAGCCCGACACACACAGATACGCAGTATTTT. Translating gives CASSPTHTDTQYF.

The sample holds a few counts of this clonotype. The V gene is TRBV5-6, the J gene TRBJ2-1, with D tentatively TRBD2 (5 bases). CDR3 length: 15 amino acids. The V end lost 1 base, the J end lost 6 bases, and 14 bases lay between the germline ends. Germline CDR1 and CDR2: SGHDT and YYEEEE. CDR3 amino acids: CASSLNPTSINEQFF. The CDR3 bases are TGTGCCAGCAGCTTGAACCCCACTAGTATCAATGAGCAGTTCTTC. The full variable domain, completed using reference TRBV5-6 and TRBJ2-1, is DAGVTQSPTHLIKTRGQQVTLRCSPKSGHDTVSWYQQALGQGPQFIFQYYEEEERQRGNFPDRFSGHQFPNYSSELNVNALLLGDSALYLCASSLNPTSINEQFFGPGTRLTVL.

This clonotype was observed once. The CDR3 region has the DNA TGTGCCAGCAGCCCTTCGACAGAGGGAAAACTGTTTTTT. It encodes CASSPSTEGKLFF. V gene TRBV7-9 combines with J gene TRBJ1-4; D is possibly TRBD1 (5 bases). Trimming left V 5 bases short and J 10 bases short, with 14 bases between. The CDR3 sequence is 13 residues long. In germline, CDR1 is SEHNR, CDR2 FQNEAQ (reference sequence).

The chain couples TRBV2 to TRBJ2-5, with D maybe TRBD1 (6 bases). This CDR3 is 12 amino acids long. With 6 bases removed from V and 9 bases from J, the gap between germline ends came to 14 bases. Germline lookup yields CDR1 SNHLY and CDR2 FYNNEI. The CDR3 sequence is CASSQQGPAQYF. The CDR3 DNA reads TGTGCCAGCAGCCAACAGGGACCGGCCCAGTACTTC. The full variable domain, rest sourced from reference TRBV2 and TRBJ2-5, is EPEVTQTPSHQVTQMGQEVILRCVPISNHLYFYWYRQILGQKVEFLVSFYNNEISEKSEIFDDQFSVERPDGSNFTLKIRSTKLEDSAMYFCASSQQGPAQYFGPGTRLLVL.

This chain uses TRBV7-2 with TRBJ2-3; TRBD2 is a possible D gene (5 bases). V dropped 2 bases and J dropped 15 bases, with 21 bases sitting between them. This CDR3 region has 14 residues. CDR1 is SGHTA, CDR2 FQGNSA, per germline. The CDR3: CASSLIPAVGSGYF. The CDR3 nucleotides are TGTGCCAGCAGCTTAATCCCGGCGGTAGGGTCGGGATATTTT. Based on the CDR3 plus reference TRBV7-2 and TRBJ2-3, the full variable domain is GAGVSQSPSNKVTEKGKDVELRCDPISGHTALYWYRQSLGQGLEFLIYFQGNSAPDKSGLPSDRFSAERTGGSVSTLTIQRTQQEDSAVYLCASSLIPAVGSGYFGPGTRLTVL.

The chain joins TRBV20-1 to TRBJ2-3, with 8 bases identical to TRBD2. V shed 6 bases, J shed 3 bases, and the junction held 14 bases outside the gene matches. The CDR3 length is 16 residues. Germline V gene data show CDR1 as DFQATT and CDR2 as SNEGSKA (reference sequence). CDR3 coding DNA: TGCAGTGCAAACCGGGTACAGCGGGGGAAAACAGATACGCAGTATTTT. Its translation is CSANRVQRGKTDTQYF.

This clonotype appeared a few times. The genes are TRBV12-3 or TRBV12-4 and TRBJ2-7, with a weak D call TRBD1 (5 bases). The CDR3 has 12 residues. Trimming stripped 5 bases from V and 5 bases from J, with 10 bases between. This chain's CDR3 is CASSQGRDEQYF. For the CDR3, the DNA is TGTGCCAGCAGTCAGGGCCGGGACGAGCAGTACTTC.

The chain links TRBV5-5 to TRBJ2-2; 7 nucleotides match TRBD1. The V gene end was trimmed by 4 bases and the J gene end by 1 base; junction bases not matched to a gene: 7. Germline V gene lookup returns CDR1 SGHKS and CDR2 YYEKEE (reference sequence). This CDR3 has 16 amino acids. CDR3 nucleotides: TGTGCCAGCAGCCGGACCGGGACAGTGAACACCGGGGAGCTGTTTTTT. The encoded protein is CASSRTGTVNTGELFF.

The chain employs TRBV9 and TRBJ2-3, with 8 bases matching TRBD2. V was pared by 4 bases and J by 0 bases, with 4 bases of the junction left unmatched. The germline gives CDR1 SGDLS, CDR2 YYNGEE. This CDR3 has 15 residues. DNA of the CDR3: TGTGCCAGCAGCCCGGGGGGGGCTAGCACAGATACGCAGTATTTT. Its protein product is CASSPGGASTDTQYF.

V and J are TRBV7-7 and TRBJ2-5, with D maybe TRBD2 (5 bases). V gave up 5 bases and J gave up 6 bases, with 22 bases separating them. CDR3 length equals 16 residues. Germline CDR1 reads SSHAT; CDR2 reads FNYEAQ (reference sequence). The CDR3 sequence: CASSPSSRGSVKTQYF. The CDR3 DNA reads TGTGCCAGCAGCCCATCCAGCCGGGGATCGGTGAAGACCCAGTACTTC. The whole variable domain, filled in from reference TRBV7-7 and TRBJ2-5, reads GAGVSQSPRYKVTKRGQDVTLRCDPISSHATLYWYQQALGQGPEFLTYFNYEAQPDKSGLPSDRFSAERPEGSISTLTIQRTEQRDSAMYRCASSPSSRGSVKTQYFGPGTRLLVL.

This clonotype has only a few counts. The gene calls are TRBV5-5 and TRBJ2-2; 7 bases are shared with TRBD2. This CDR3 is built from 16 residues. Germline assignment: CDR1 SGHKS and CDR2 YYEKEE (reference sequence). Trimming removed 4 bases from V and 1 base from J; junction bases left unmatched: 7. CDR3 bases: TGTGCCAGCAGCCCCCGAGCGGGGCAGAACACCGGGGAGCTGTTTTTT. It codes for CASSPRAGQNTGELFF.

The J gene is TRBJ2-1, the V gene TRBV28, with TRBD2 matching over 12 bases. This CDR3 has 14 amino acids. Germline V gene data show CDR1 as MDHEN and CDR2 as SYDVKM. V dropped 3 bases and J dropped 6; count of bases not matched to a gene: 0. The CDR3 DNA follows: TGTGCCAGCAGTTTGACTAGCGGGGGCAATGAGCAGTTCTTC. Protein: CASSLTSGGNEQFF. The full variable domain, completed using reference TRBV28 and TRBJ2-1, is DVKVTQSSRYLVKRTGEKVFLECVQDMDHENMFWYRQDPGLGLRLIYFSYDVKMKEKGDIPEGYSVSREKKERFSLILESASTNQTSMYLCASSLTSGGNEQFFGPGTRLTVL.

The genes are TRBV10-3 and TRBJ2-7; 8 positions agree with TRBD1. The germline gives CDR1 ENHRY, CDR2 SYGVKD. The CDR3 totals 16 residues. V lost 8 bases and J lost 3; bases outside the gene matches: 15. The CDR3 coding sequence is TGTGCCATCGGACCACCCCCGGGACAGGTGAACTACGAGCAGTACTTC. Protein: CAIGPPPGQVNYEQYF.

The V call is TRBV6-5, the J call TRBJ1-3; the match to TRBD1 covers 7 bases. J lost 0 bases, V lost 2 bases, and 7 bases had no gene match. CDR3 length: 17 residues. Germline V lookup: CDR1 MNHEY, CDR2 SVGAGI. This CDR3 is CASSYLSGQSSGNTIYF. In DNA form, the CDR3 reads TGTGCCAGCAGTTACCTCTCGGGACAGAGCTCTGGAAACACCATATATTTT.

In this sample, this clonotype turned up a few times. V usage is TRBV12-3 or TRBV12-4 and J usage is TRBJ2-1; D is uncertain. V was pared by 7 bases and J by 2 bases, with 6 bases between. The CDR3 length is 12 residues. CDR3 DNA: TGTGCCAGCAACCACCCCTACAATGAGCAGTTCTTC. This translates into CASNHPYNEQFF.

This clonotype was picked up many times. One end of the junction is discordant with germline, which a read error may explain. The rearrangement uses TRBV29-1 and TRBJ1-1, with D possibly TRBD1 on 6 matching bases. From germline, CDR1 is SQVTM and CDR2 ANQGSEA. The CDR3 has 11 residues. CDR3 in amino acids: CSVEGGTEAFF. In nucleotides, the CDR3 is TGCAGCGTAGAAGGGGGGACTGAAGCTTTCTTT.

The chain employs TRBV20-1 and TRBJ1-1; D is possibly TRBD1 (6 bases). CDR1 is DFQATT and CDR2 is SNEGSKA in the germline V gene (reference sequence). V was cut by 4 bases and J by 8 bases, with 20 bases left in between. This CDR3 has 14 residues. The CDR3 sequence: CSANPIQGSSEAFF. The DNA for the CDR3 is TGCAGTGCTAACCCGATTCAGGGGAGTTCCGAAGCTTTCTTT.

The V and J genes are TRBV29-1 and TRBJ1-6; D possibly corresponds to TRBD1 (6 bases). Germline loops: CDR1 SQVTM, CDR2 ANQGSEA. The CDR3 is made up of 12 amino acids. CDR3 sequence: CAARGGDSPLHF. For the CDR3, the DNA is TGCGCCGCGAGGGGGGGCGATTCACCCCTCCACTTT. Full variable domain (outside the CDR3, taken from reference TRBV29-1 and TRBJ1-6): SAVISQKPSRDICQRGTSLTIQCQVDSQVTMMFWYRQQPGQSLTLIATANQGSEATYESGFVIDKFPISRPNLTFSTLTVSNMSPEDSSIYLCAARGGDSPLHFGNGTRLTVT.

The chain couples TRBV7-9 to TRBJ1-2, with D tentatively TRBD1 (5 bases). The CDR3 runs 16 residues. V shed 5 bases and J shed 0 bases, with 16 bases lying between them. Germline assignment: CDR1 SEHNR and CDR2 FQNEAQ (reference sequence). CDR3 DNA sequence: TGTGCCAGCAGCCCCCGCCGGGTGGGACCTAACTATGGCTACACCTTC. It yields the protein CASSPRRVGPNYGYTF.

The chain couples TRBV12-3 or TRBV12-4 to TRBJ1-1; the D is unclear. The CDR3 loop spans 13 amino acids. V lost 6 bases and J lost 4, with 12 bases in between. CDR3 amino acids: CASRYGWGTEAFF. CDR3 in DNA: TGTGCCAGCAGGTATGGTTGGGGCACTGAAGCTTTCTTT.

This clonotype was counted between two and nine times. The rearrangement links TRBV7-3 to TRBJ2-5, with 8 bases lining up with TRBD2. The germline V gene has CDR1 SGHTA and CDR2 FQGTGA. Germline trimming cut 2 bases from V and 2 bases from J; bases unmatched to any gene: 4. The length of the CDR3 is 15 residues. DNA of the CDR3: TGTGCCAGCAGCTTATTAGCGGGGCTACAAGAGACCCAGTACTTC. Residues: CASSLLAGLQETQYF.

The chain's CDR3 is CASSLQMDTWDYNEQFF. The CDR3 DNA reads as TGTGCCAGCAGCTTGCAGATGGACACCTGGGACTACAATGAGCAGTTCTTC. The genes are TRBV5-5 and TRBJ2-1; possibly TRBD1 for D (5 bases). The germline V gene has CDR1 SGHKS and CDR2 YYEKEE (reference sequence). V lost 1 base to trimming and J lost 3 bases, with 17 bases between them. The CDR3 loop spans 17 amino acids.

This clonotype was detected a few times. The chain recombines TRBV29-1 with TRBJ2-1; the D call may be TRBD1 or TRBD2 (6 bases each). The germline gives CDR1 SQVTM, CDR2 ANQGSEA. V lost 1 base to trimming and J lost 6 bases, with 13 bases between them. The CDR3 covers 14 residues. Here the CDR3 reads CSVEGSQGGNEQFF. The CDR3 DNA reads TGCAGCGTTGAAGGTTCACAGGGAGGCAATGAGCAGTTCTTC.

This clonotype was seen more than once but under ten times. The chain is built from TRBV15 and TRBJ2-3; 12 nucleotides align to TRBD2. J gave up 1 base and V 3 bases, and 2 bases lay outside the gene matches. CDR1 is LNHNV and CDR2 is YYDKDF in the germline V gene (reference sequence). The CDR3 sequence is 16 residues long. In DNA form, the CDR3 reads TGTGCCACCAGCAGTTGGACTAGCGGGGGCACAGATACGCAGTATTTT. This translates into CATSSWTSGGTDTQYF.

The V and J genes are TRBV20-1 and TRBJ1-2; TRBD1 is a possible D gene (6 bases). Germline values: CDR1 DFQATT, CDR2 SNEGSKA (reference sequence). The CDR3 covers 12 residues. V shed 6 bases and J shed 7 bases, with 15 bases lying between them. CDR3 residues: CSAAGGLLGYTF. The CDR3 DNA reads TGCAGTGCCGCGGGGGGGCTGCTTGGCTACACCTTC.

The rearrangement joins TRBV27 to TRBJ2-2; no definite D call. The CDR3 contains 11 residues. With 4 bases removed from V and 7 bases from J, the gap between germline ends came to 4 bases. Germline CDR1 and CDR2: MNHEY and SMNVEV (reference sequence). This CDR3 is CASSYHGELFF. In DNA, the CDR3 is TGTGCCAGCAGTTATCACGGGGAGCTGTTTTTT.